The clone carrying this T cell receptor beta chain was observed a handful of times. Its antigen remains unidentified. One end of the junction varies from germline; a read error may be responsible. These data belong to a study of T cell repertoires in cytomegalovirus infection. Study overall: Epitope selection comprised recently identified HLA-C-restricted CMV epitopes and well-studied HLA-B-restricted CMV epitopes.

CDR3 size: 14 residues. From germline, CDR1 is SGHVS and CDR2 FQNEAQ. TCRdb itself ran the reads through MiXCR, one entry per CDR3 protein. The data contain some 800,000 distinct CDR3 sequences, approximately 32% of them seen just once; the ten biggest clones take up 10% to 15%. V is TRBV7-8 and J is TRBJ1-1; D is undetermined. The clonotype was recovered from a human donor in good health (CMV status not recorded). Some clones in this sample may be carry-over from other donors' samples. The source material was cultured CD8+ T cells from PBMCs, sampled from culture after CMV antigen stimulation. CDR3: CASRLATRDTEAFF. DNA of the CDR3: TGTGCCAGCAGGTTAGCTACTCGGGACACTGAAGCTTTCTTT.